Shown below are 11 T cell receptor beta chains from a single sample sequenced in a study of identifying expanded T cells in peripheral blood. Assay: immunoSEQ multiplex PCR; the TCRdb copy retains only in-frame clones and omits some. The sample comprises 75,000 to 90,000 clones, around 90% of which are singletons, and roughly 7% rests with the top ten. The sequencing input was blood. The receptors were gathered from a person aged 18 to 70 in good health.

The rearrangement uses TRBV15 and TRBJ1-4, with D tentatively TRBD1 (5 bases). Trimming removed 5 bases from V and 5 bases from J, with 12 bases in between. The germline V gene encodes CDR1 LNHNV and CDR2 YYDKDF (reference sequence). The CDR3 totals 14 residues. This chain's CDR3 is CATSRGQGNEKLFF. The CDR3 DNA reads TGTGCCACCAGCCGGGGCCAGGGCAATGAAAAACTGTTTTTT.

The chain combines TRBV4-3 with TRBJ2-1; 7 bases align to TRBD2. The CDR3 spans 15 residues. Germline V lookup: CDR1 LGHNA, CDR2 YSLEER. The trim removed 0 bases at V and 9 bases at J, leaving 8 bases unmatched. This CDR3 is CASSQDQIAGVEQFF. CDR3 in DNA: TGCGCCAGCAGCCAAGACCAGATCGCGGGAGTTGAGCAGTTCTTC.

The CDR3 DNA follows: TGTGCCAGCAGCGTGAAAACGAACACTGAAGCTTTCTTT. This translates into CASSVKTNTEAFF. The chain carries TRBV11-2 and TRBJ1-1; D is unresolved. Germline assignment: CDR1 SGHAT and CDR2 FQNNGV. Trimming left V 5 bases short and J 1 base short, with 8 bases between. The CDR3 covers 13 residues.

V gene TRBV28 combines with J gene TRBJ2-1, with D maybe TRBD2 (5 bases). The CDR3 loop spans 16 amino acids. V was pared by 5 bases and J by 7 bases, with 21 bases between. Germline assignment: CDR1 MDHEN and CDR2 SYDVKM. The CDR3 DNA reads as TGTGCCAGCAGTCCTGACGGGATGTCGATGGTAAATGAGCAGTTCTTC. This translates into CASSPDGMSMVNEQFF.

J is TRBJ2-2 and V is TRBV28, with D unclear. Trimming shortened V by 5 bases and J by 4 bases, and 5 bases separated the two germline ends. Per germline, CDR1 MDHEN and CDR2 SYDVKM. CDR3 size: 12 residues. CDR3 sequence: CASSLLTGELFF. The CDR3 nucleotides read TGTGCCAGCAGTCTCCTCACCGGGGAGCTGTTTTTT.

This chain uses TRBV18 with TRBJ1-2, with 7 bases lining up with TRBD1. The trim removed 6 bases at V and 6 bases at J, leaving 10 bases unmatched. CDR3 size: 14 residues. Germline V gene data show CDR1 as KGHSH and CDR2 as LQKENI. CDR3 nucleotides: TGTGCCAGCTCTTCTACCCAGGGGGAGGATGGCTACACCTTC. Protein product: CASSSTQGEDGYTF.

V gene TRBV13 combines with J gene TRBJ1-6, with 9 bases that match TRBD1. Trimming cost V 0 bases and J 9 bases; bases outside gene matches: 3. CDR1 is PRHDT, CDR2 FYEKMQ, per germline (reference sequence). This CDR3 comprises 15 residues. DNA of the CDR3: TGTGCCAGCAGCTTAGGGGACAGGGGTAGTTCACCCCTCCACTTT. Its protein product is CASSLGDRGSSPLHF.

The rearrangement uses TRBV5-8 and TRBJ2-1; 8 nucleotides align to TRBD2. Per germline, CDR1 SGHTS and CDR2 YDEGEE. The CDR3 sequence is 17 residues long. The J segment lost 7 bases and the V segment lost 0 bases, leaving 12 bases of the junction unmatched. Here the CDR3 reads CASSLAPSGPPYNEQFF. The CDR3 DNA follows: TGTGCCAGCAGCTTGGCTCCTAGCGGGCCGCCATATAATGAGCAGTTCTTC.

The sample holds one count of this clone. The chain recombines TRBV4-1 with TRBJ1-1, with TRBD1 identical over 7 bases. V trimming: 2 bases; J trimming: 0 bases; junction bases outside the gene matches: 3. CDR1 is MGHRA and CDR2 is YSYEKL in the germline V gene. The CDR3 length is 15 residues. The CDR3 DNA sequence: TGCGCCAGCAGCCAACCGGGACAGATGAACACTGAAGCTTTCTTT. Its protein product is CASSQPGQMNTEAFF.

The genes are TRBV7-2 and TRBJ2-6; D uncertain. V dropped 2 bases and J dropped 0 bases, with 5 bases sitting between them. Germline loops: CDR1 SGHTA, CDR2 FQGNSA. The CDR3 is 15 amino acids. In DNA form, the CDR3 reads TGTGCCAGCAGCTTACAGCCCTCTGGGGCCAACGTCCTGACTTTC. Protein: CASSLQPSGANVLTF.

The genes are TRBV5-1 and TRBJ1-2, with D perhaps TRBD1 (6 bases). The CDR3 spans 13 residues. Trimming removed 4 bases at V and 5 bases at J, with 12 bases between. CDR1 is SGHRS and CDR2 is YFSETQ in the germline V gene. As DNA, the CDR3 is TGCGCCAGCAGCGCAGGGGATCGGTATGGCTACACCTTC. Translating gives CASSAGDRYGYTF.